Shown below are 7 T cell receptor beta chains from a single sample sequenced in a study of spatial heterogeneity in lung cancer (dated by TCRdb to the late 2010s). The time point label, read with the paper, signifies: blood at routine non-recurrence follow-up after resection. Library generation was performed with 5' RACE. The listed sequencing device is NextSeq 500. The raw public reads went through TCRdb reprocessing: fastp at Q25, MiXCR clone calling, in-frame beta chains kept. Merged by CDR3 protein, the rows form single entries marked with the most common genes and DNA. The sample table records about 100,000 distinct CDR3 sequences; just under 20% of these occur just once. The ten largest clones represent about a fifth of the sample. Specimen: PBMCs, collected at follow-up. Every receptor here comes from a male donor with early-stage non-small cell lung cancer.

This clonotype was counted only a few times. The chain joins TRBV5-1 to TRBJ2-7; perhaps TRBD1 as D (5 bases). Trimming shortened V by 0 bases and J by 1 base, and 11 bases separated the two germline ends. This CDR3 has 15 amino acids. Germline V gene lookup returns CDR1 SGHRS and CDR2 YFSETQ. The CDR3 coding sequence is TGCGCCAGCAGCTTGGCCTCAGGGATTTCCTACGAGCAGTACTTC. It specifies CASSLASGISYEQYF.

The chain links TRBV27 to TRBJ2-7, with D tentatively TRBD1 (5 bases). The CDR3 runs 14 residues. Trimming pared 5 bases from V and 6 bases from J, leaving 17 bases between. Germline assignment: CDR1 MNHEY and CDR2 SMNVEV (reference sequence). CDR3 nucleotide sequence: TGTGCCAGCAGTCCTCCAGGGCGCCCTCGCGAGCAGTACTTC. Translation: CASSPPGRPREQYF.

V usage is TRBV7-2 and J usage is TRBJ2-5, with 8 nucleotides matching TRBD1. CDR1 SGHTA and CDR2 FQGNSA come from the germline V gene. V lost 0 bases, J lost 4 bases, and 10 bases stayed unmatched. The CDR3 has 17 residues. CDR3 nucleotides: TGTGCCAGCAGCTTAGCGCTGCAGGGGGCGCTTCGAGAGACCCAGTACTTC. Translating it yields CASSLALQGALRETQYF. Combining the CDR3 with reference TRBV7-2 and TRBJ2-5 gives the whole variable domain GAGVSQSPSNKVTEKGKDVELRCDPISGHTALYWYRQSLGQGLEFLIYFQGNSAPDKSGLPSDRFSAERTGGSVSTLTIQRTQQEDSAVYLCASSLALQGALRETQYFGPGTRLLVL.

This clonotype was picked up many times. The V and J genes are TRBV3-1 and TRBJ1-2; D ambiguous. Trimming removed 1 base from V and 8 bases from J, with 17 bases in between. Per the germline V gene, CDR1 is LGHDT and CDR2 is YNNKEL (reference sequence). The CDR3 consists of 15 residues. The CDR3 loop is CASSQGSGSRRGYTF. The CDR3 DNA is TGTGCCAGCAGCCAAGGATCCGGGTCCCGACGGGGCTACACCTTC.

Many counts were recorded for this clonotype. The J gene is TRBJ1-6, the V gene TRBV20-1; TRBD1 might be the D (6 bases). The CDR3 has 12 residues. In germline, CDR1 is DFQATT, CDR2 SNEGSKA (reference sequence). CDR3 protein: CSKQGGGSPLHF. For the CDR3, the DNA is TGCAGCAAACAGGGCGGGGGTTCACCCCTCCACTTT.

This clonotype has a handful of counts. V gene TRBV20-1 combines with J gene TRBJ2-1, with TRBD2 identical over 8 bases. V shed 1 base and J 4 bases; nucleotides not matched to a gene: 6. Per the germline V gene, CDR1 is DFQATT and CDR2 is SNEGSKA (reference sequence). This CDR3 is 15 amino acids long. The CDR3 here is CSARARGAPYNEQFF. Written as DNA, the CDR3 is TGCAGTGCTAGAGCGCGGGGGGCCCCTTACAATGAGCAGTTCTTC.

This clonotype was observed a handful of times. The chain combines TRBV10-2 with TRBJ1-5; unclear D gene. V lost 8 bases and J lost 6, with 14 bases in between. The CDR3 consists of 13 residues. CDR1 and CDR2 (germline): WSHSY, SAAADI. The CDR3 is CASRIDSGQPQHF. CDR3 DNA sequence: TGCGCCAGCCGGATCGACTCGGGTCAGCCCCAGCATTTT.